This is a list of T cell receptor beta chains from one sample in a study of shared clonotypes between healthy human individuals. Here immunoSEQ multiplex PCR was the method, and the copy in TCRdb shows in-frame clones only, minus some. The sample has some 2.3 million clones; approximately 95% are singletons. The sequencing input was naive CD4+ T cells from PBMCs. Every receptor here comes from a man aged 18-30 years in good health. Some clones in this sample may be carry-over from other donors' samples. The CDR3 runs from the conserved cysteine through the conserved F or W. A D gene is named only where the DNA matches it firmly.

>TRBJ1-5|NA|TRBV15
CATSRERVIQHF
>TRBJ2-1|NA|TRBV7-2
CASSLLAVYNEQFF
>TRBJ2-1|NA|TRBV5-6
CASSLYSRNEQFF
>TRBJ1-3|NA|TRBV11-2
CASSPRLGAGNTIYF
>TRBJ2-3|NA|TRBV19
CASSIGVATDTQYF
>TRBJ1-2|TRBD1|TRBV28
CASSAPGGGYTF
>TRBJ2-3|NA|TRBV7-9
CASSFRKDTQYF
>TRBJ2-4|NA|TRBV5-6
CASSFGGVVAGGIQYF
>TRBJ2-7|NA|TRBV10-3
CAISEVMAVEQYF
>TRBJ1-2|NA|TRBV28
CASSPPGQPQANYGYTF
>TRBJ2-2|NA|TRBV5-1
CASSLVQPNTGELFF
>TRBJ1-2|NA|TRBV14
CASSQGFDYGYTF
>TRBJ1-2|TRBD1|TRBV7-6
CASSLRQGIGSDGYTF
>TRBJ1-2|NA|TRBV19
CASSPGTGYGYTF
>TRBJ2-1|TRBD2|TRBV2
CASSPGLAGASDEQFF
>TRBJ2-7|NA|TRBV27
CASSLWPYREQYF